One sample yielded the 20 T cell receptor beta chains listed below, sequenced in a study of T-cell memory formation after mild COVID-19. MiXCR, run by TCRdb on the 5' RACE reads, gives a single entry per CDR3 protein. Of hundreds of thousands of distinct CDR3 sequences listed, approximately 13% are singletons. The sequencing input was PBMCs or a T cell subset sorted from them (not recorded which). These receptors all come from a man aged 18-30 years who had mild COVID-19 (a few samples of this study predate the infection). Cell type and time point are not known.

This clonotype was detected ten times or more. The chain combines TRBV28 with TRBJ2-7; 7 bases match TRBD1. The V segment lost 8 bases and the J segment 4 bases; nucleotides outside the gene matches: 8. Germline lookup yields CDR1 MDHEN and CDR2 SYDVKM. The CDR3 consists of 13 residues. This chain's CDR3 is CASEGANSYEQYV. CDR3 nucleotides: TGTGCCAGCGAGGGGGCGAACAGTTACGAGCAGTACGTC.

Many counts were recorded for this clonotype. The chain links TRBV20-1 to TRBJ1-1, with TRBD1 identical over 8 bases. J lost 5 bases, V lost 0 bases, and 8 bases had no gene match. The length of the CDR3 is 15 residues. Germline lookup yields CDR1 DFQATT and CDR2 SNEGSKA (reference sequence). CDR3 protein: CSARDPGQGGTEAFF. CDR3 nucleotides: TGCAGTGCTAGAGATCCCGGACAGGGAGGAACTGAAGCTTTCTTT.

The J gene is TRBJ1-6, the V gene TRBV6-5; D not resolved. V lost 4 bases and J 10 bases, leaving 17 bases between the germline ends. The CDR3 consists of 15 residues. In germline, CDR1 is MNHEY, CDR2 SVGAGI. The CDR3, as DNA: TGTGCCAGCAGTTCGGGTCCCCCTCGCGACTCACCCCTCCACTTT. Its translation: CASSSGPPRDSPLHF.

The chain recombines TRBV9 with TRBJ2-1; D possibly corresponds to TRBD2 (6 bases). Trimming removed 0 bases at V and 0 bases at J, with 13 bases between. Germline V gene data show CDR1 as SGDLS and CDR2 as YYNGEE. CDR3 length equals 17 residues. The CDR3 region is CASSVGGGVDSYNEQFF. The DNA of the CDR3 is TGTGCCAGCAGCGTAGGCGGAGGGGTGGACTCCTACAATGAGCAGTTCTTC.

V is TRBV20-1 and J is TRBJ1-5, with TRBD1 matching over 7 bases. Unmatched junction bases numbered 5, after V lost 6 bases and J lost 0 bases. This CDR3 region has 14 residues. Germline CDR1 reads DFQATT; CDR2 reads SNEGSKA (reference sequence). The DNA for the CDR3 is TGCAGTGCGAGGCAGGGGGTTAGCAATCAGCCCCAGCATTTT. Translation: CSARQGVSNQPQHF.

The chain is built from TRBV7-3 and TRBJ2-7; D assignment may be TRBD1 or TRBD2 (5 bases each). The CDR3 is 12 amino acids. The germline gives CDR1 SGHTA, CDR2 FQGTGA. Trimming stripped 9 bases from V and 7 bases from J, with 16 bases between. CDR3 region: CASPVCGTEQYV. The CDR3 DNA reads TGTGCCAGTCCGGTCTGTGGGACGGAGCAGTACGTC.

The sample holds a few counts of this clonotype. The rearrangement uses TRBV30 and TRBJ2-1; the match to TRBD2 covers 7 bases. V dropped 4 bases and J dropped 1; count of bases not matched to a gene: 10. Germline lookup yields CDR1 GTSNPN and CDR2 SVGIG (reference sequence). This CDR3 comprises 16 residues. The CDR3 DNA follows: TGTGCCTGGATCAGTATAAGCGGGGCTTCCTACAATGAGCAGTTCTTC. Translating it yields CAWISISGASYNEQFF.

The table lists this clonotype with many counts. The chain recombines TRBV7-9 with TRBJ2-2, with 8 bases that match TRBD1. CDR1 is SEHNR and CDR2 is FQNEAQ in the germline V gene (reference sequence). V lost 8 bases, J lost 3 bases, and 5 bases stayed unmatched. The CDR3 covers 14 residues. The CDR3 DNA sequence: TGTGCCAGCGCGGACAGGGCCTACACCGGGGAGCTGTTTTTT. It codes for CASADRAYTGELFF.

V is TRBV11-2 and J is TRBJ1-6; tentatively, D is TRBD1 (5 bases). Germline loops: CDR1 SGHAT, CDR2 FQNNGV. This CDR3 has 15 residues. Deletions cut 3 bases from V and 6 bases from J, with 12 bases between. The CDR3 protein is CASSFAGPSNSPLHF. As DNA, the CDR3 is TGTGCCAGCAGCTTCGCGGGGCCCAGTAATTCACCCCTCCACTTT.

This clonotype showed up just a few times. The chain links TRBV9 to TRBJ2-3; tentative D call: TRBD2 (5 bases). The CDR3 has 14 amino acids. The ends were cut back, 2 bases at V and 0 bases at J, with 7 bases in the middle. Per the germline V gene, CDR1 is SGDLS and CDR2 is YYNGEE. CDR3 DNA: TGTGCCAGCAGCGTGAGGGTTAGCACAGATACGCAGTATTTT. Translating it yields CASSVRVSTDTQYF. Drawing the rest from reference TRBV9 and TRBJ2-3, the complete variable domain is DSGVTQTPKHLITATGQRVTLRCSPRSGDLSVYWYQQSLDQGLQFLIQYYNGEERAKGNILERFSAQQFPDLHSELNLSSLELGDSALYFCASSVRVSTDTQYFGPGTRLTVL.

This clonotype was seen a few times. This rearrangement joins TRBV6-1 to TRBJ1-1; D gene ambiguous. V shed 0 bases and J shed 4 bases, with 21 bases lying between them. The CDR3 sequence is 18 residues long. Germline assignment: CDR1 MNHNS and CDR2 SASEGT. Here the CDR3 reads CASSEAGFTWVMSTEAFF. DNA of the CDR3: TGTGCCAGCAGTGAAGCAGGGTTTACATGGGTAATGAGCACTGAAGCTTTCTTT.

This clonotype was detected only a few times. CDR3 protein: CASKDRRRGNTIYF. The CDR3 region has the DNA TGTGCCAGCAAGGACAGACGTCGAGGAAACACCATATATTTT. The V call is TRBV28, the J call TRBJ1-3; D is perhaps TRBD1 (6 bases). CDR1 and CDR2 from the germline V gene are MDHEN and SYDVKM. V was shortened by 7 bases and J by 4 bases, with 14 bases between the two germline ends. This CDR3 contains 14 residues. Full variable domain (remainder filled in from reference TRBV28 and TRBJ1-3): DVKVTQSSRYLVKRTGEKVFLECVQDMDHENMFWYRQDPGLGLRLIYFSYDVKMKEKGDIPEGYSVSREKKERFSLILESASTNQTSMYLCASKDRRRGNTIYFGEGSWLTVV.

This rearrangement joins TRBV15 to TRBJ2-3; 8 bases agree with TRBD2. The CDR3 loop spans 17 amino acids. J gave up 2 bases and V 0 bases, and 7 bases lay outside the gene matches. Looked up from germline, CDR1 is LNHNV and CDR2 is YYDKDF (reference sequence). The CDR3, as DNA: TGTGCCACCAGCAGAGATTTGGCGGGGGGACTCACAGATACGCAGTATTTT. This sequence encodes CATSRDLAGGLTDTQYF.

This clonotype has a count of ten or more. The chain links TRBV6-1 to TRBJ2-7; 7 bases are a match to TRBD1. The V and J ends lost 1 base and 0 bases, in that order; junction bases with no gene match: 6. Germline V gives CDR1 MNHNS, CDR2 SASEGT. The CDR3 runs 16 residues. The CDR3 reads CASSEEAGDSSYEQYF. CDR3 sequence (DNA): TGTGCCAGCAGTGAAGAGGCAGGGGACAGCTCCTACGAGCAGTACTTC.

This chain's CDR3 is CASSLGASGSTEAFF. In DNA, the CDR3 is TGTGCCAGCAGCTTGGGGGCGTCGGGGAGCACTGAAGCTTTCTTT. V and J are TRBV5-5 and TRBJ1-1; no clear D gene. V was clipped by 0 bases and J by 4 bases, with 13 bases between them. Germline values: CDR1 SGHKS, CDR2 YYEKEE (reference sequence). The length of the CDR3 is 15 residues.

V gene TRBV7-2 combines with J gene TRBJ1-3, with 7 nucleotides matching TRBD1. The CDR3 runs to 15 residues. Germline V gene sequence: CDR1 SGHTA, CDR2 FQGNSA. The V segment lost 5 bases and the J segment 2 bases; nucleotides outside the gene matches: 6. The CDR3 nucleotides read TGTGCCAGCAGCCTCTCCGGGACAGCTGGAAACACCATATATTTT. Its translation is CASSLSGTAGNTIYF.

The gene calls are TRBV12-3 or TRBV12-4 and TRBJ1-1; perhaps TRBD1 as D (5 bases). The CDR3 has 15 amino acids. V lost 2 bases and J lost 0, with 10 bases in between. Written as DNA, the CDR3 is TGTGCCAGCAGTTTACAGGGAGGGTTGAACACTGAAGCTTTCTTT. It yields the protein CASSLQGGLNTEAFF.

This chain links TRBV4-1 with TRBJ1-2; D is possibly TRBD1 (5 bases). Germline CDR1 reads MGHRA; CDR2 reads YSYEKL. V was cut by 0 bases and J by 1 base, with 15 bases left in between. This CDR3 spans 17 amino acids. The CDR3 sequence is CASSQEMEGHGNYGYTF. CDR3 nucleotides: TGCGCCAGCAGCCAAGAAATGGAGGGGCATGGTAACTATGGCTACACCTTC.

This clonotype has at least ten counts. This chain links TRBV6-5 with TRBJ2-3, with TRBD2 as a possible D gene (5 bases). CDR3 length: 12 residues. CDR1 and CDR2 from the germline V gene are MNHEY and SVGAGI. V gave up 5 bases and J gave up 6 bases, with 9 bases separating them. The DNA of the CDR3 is TGTGCCAGCAGTACACTAGATGATACGCAGTATTTT. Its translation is CASSTLDDTQYF.

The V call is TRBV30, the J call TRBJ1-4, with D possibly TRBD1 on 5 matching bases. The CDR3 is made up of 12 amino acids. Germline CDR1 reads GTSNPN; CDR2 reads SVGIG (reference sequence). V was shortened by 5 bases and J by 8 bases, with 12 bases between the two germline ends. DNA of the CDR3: TGTGCCTGGGGAGGGGCGGGCGAAAAACTGTTTTTT. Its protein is CAWGGAGEKLFF.